The 16 T cell receptor beta chains given below trace back to one sample, sequenced in a study of radiation and T cells in renal cell carcinoma. Here immunoSEQ multiplex PCR was the method, and the copy in TCRdb shows in-frame clones only, minus some. The data contain 30,000 to 40,000 clones, about 84% of them seen just once; the ten biggest clones take up approximately 30%. Time point of the sample: blood 4 weeks post-SBRT, at nephrectomy. The sample's treatment: 15 Gy SBRT to primary tumor, nephrectomy 4 weeks later. Sequences were derived from blood, sampled from a patient whose treatment included radiotherapy and nephrectomy. These receptors were obtained from a man aged 55 to 70 with renal cell carcinoma.

The CDR3, as DNA: TGTGCCTGGGGGGATTTTCGGGCATGGGAGCAGTACTTC. It encodes CAWGDFRAWEQYF. The V call is TRBV30, the J call TRBJ2-7; D gene ambiguous. CDR1 is GTSNPN and CDR2 is SVGIG in the germline V gene (reference sequence). This CDR3 is 13 amino acids long. Deletions cut 5 bases from V and 7 bases from J, with 18 bases between. The entire variable domain, with the rest obtained from reference TRBV30 and TRBJ2-7, is as follows: SQTIHQWPATLVQPVGSPLSLECTVEGTSNPNLYWYRQAAGRGLQLLFYSVGIGQISSEVPQNLSASRPQDRQFILSSKKLLLSDSGFYLCAWGDFRAWEQYFGPGTRLTVT.

The rearrangement links TRBV7-7 to TRBJ2-5; D is possibly TRBD2 (5 bases). The V end lost 2 bases, the J end lost 5 bases, and 9 bases lay between the germline ends. Germline values: CDR1 SSHAT, CDR2 FNYEAQ (reference sequence). The CDR3 runs to 13 residues. This CDR3 reads CASSLTRRETQYF. CDR3 coding DNA: TGTGCCAGCAGCTTAACCCGGAGGGAGACCCAGTACTTC.

The table lists this clone with a few counts. The V call is TRBV6-5, the J call TRBJ1-5, with D possibly TRBD1 on 6 matching bases. CDR1 MNHEY and CDR2 SVGAGI come from the germline V gene. This CDR3 is built from 16 residues. Trimming stripped 4 bases from V and 0 bases from J, with 13 bases between. Here the CDR3 DNA reads TGTGCCAGCAGTTTAAAAAGGGGGACTAGCAATCAGCCCCAGCATTTT. This gives the protein CASSLKRGTSNQPQHF.

The chain joins TRBV6-5 to TRBJ2-7, with D possibly matching TRBD1 (6 bases). This CDR3 has 13 residues. Per germline, CDR1 MNHEY and CDR2 SVGAGI. The V and J ends lost 4 bases and 4 bases respectively, with 11 bases between them. This CDR3 reads CASSSGTLYEQYF. Written as DNA, the CDR3 is TGTGCCAGCAGTTCCGGGACACTTTACGAGCAGTACTTC.

This chain connects TRBV19 to TRBJ2-3; 10 nucleotides align to TRBD2. CDR3 size: 14 residues. The germline CDR1 and CDR2 sequences are LNHDA and SQIVND (reference sequence). V was pared by 5 bases and J by 4 bases, with 3 bases of the junction left unmatched. The CDR3 DNA sequence: TGTGCCAGTAGTCTAGCGGGAGAATCAGATACGCAGTATTTT. Its translation: CASSLAGESDTQYF. Full variable domain (remainder filled in from reference TRBV19 and TRBJ2-3): DGGITQSPKYLFRKEGQNVTLSCEQNLNHDAMYWYRQDPGQGLRLIYYSQIVNDFQKGDIAEGYSVSREKKESFPLTVTSAQKNPTAFYLCASSLAGESDTQYFGPGTRLTVL.

This clone has only a few counts. The gene calls are TRBV27 and TRBJ1-2; unclear D gene. V lost 6 bases to trimming and J lost 7 bases, with 12 bases between them. The CDR3 covers 12 residues. CDR1 is MNHEY and CDR2 is SMNVEV in the germline V gene (reference sequence). CDR3 loop: CASSPQGFGYTF. The CDR3 nucleotides are TGTGCCAGCAGCCCCCAAGGGTTTGGCTACACCTTC.

The chain combines TRBV10-2 with TRBJ2-5; 9 bases match TRBD1. The CDR3 has 14 residues. The V and J ends lost 8 bases and 4 bases, in that order; junction bases with no gene match: 8. Germline values: CDR1 WSHSY, CDR2 SAAADI. For the CDR3, the DNA is TGCGCCAGCGGCCGGGACAGGGTCCCAGAGACCCAGTACTTC. Protein: CASGRDRVPETQYF.

The CDR3 DNA reads TGTGCCAGCAGCTTTCAGTTGGACGAGCAGTACTTC. It codes for CASSFQLDEQYF. The V and J genes are TRBV11-3 and TRBJ2-7; no clear D. V was pared by 3 bases and J by 5 bases, with 8 bases between. Per the germline V gene, CDR1 is SGHNT and CDR2 is YENEEA. The CDR3 loop spans 12 amino acids.

V is TRBV30 and J is TRBJ2-1; the D gene is possibly TRBD2 (6 bases). Germline loops: CDR1 GTSNPN, CDR2 SVGIG (reference sequence). With 2 bases removed from V and 4 bases from J, the gap between germline ends came to 12 bases. CDR3 length: 14 residues. CDR3 protein: CAWSSARGYNEQFF. The CDR3 region has the DNA TGTGCCTGGAGTTCGGCACGGGGGTACAATGAGCAGTTCTTC.

This clone has just a few counts. The chain employs TRBV6-5 and TRBJ1-1; maybe TRBD1 (5 bases). Per the germline V gene, CDR1 is MNHEY and CDR2 is SVGAGI. Between the trimmed V and J ends, which lost 0 bases and 1 base, there was a span of 9 bases. The CDR3 has 15 amino acids. The CDR3 DNA follows: TGTGCCAGCAGTTACTCCCAGGGTACGAACACTGAAGCTTTCTTT. This encodes CASSYSQGTNTEAFF.

This rearrangement joins TRBV7-2 to TRBJ1-2; unclear D gene. V lost 3 bases and J 6 bases, leaving 17 bases between the germline ends. The CDR3 extends over 15 amino acids. Per the germline V gene, CDR1 is SGHTA and CDR2 is FQGNSA. CDR3 DNA: TGTGCCAGCAGCTTGTCGCGGGATTTTCTTAATGGCTACACCTTC. Translation: CASSLSRDFLNGYTF.

This sequence joins TRBV28 and TRBJ1-5; D not certain. The CDR3 is 16 residues long. Trimming took 3 bases from V and 0 from J, leaving 12 bases between them. Looked up from germline, CDR1 is MDHEN and CDR2 is SYDVKM. The CDR3 DNA reads as TGTGCCAGCAGTTTTGTTTCAGCTTATAGCAATCAGCCCCAGCATTTT. It codes for CASSFVSAYSNQPQHF.

This chain uses TRBV27 with TRBJ2-7; a weak D match, TRBD1 (6 bases). From germline, CDR1 is MNHEY and CDR2 SMNVEV (reference sequence). The CDR3 sequence is 14 residues long. V was pared by 5 bases and J by 0 bases, with 11 bases between. CDR3 bases: TGTGCCAGCAGTCCGAAGACAGGCTCCTACGAGCAGTACTTC. Protein: CASSPKTGSYEQYF.

This chain uses TRBV14 with TRBJ2-7; maybe TRBD1 (5 bases). The V gene lost 4 bases and the J gene lost 2 bases, with 12 bases spanning the gap. The CDR3 has 14 residues. The germline V gene has CDR1 SGHDN and CDR2 FVKESK. CDR3 sequence: CASSPYRNAYEQYF. The CDR3, as DNA: TGTGCCAGCAGCCCGTACAGGAACGCCTACGAGCAGTACTTC.

This chain links TRBV6-1 with TRBJ2-1; 12 bases are shared with TRBD2. CDR1 is MNHNS, CDR2 SASEGT, per germline. CDR3 size: 15 residues. The V and J ends lost 7 bases and 9 bases, in that order; junction bases with no gene match: 10. The CDR3 protein is CASTATSGSVGEQFF. CDR3 DNA sequence: TGTGCCAGCACAGCGACTAGCGGGAGTGTGGGTGAGCAGTTCTTC.

The chain has TRBV19 and TRBJ2-2, with 10 bases aligning to TRBD1. V trimming: 5 bases; J trimming: 3 bases; junction bases outside the gene matches: 6. Germline V CDR1 and CDR2: LNHDA, SQIVND (reference sequence). CDR3 length equals 16 residues. The DNA of the CDR3 is TGTGCCAGTAGTGGGCCGGGACAGGGGTACACCGGGGAGCTGTTTTTT. It translates to CASSGPGQGYTGELFF.